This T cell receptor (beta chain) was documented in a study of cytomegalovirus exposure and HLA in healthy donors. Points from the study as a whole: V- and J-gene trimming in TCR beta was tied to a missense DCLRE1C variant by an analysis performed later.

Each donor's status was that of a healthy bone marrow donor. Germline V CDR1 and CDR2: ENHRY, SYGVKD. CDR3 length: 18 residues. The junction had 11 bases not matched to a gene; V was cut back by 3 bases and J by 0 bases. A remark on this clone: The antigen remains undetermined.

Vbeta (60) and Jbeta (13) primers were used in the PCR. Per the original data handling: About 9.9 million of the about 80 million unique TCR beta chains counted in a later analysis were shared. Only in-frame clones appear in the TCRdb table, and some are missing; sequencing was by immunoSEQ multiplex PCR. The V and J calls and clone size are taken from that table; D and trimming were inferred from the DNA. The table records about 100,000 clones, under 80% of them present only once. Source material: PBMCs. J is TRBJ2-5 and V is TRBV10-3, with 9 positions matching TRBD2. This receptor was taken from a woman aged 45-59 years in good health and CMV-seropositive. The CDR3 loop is CAISDQDERGVYQETQYF. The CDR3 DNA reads TGTGCCATCAGTGATCAGGACGAGCGGGGGGTGTACCAAGAGACCCAGTACTTC.